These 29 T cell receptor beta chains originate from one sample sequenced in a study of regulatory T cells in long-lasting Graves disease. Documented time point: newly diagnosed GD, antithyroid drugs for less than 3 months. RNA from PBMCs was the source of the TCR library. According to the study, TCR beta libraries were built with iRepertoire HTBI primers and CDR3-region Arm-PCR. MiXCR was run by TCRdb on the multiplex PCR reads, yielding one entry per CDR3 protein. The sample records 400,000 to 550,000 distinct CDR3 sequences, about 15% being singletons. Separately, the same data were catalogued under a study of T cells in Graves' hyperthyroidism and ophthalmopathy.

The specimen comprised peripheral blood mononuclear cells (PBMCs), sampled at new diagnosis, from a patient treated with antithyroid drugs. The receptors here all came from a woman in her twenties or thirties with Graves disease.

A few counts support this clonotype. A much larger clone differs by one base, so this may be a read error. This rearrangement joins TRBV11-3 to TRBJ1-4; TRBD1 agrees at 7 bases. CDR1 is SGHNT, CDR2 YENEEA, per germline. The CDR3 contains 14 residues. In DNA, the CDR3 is TGTGCCTGCAGCTCGAGGGGGCGGAATGAAAAACTGTTTTTT. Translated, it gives CACSSRGRNEKLFF.

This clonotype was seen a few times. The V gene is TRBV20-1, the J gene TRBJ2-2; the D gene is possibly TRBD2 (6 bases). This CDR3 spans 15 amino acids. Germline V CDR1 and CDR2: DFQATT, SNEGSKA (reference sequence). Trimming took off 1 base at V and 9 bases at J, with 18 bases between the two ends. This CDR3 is CSARATSFRARELFF. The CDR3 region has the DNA TGCAGTGCTAGAGCAACTAGCTTCAGGGCCAGGGAGCTGTTTTTT.

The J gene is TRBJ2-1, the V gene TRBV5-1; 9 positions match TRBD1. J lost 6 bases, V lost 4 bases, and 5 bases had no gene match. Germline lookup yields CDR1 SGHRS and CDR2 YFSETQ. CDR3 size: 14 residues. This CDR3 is CASSHQTGGNEQFF. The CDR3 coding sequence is TGCGCCAGCAGCCATCAGACAGGGGGCAATGAGCAGTTCTTC.

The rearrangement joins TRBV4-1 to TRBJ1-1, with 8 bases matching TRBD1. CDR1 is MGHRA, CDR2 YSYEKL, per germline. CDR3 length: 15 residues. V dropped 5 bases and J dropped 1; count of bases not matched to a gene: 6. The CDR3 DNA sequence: TGCGCCAGCAGCTTAACAGGGGGATCGAACACTGAAGCTTTCTTT. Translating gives CASSLTGGSNTEAFF.

In nucleotides, the CDR3 is TGTGCCAGCAGCCAAGTAGGGTATAATTCACCCCTCCACTTT. It specifies CASSQVGYNSPLHF. The chain is built from TRBV3-1 and TRBJ1-6; D gene uncertain. Germline V gene data show CDR1 as LGHDT and CDR2 as YNNKEL (reference sequence). The CDR3 is 14 residues long. V lost 1 base, J lost 4 bases, and 5 bases lay in between.

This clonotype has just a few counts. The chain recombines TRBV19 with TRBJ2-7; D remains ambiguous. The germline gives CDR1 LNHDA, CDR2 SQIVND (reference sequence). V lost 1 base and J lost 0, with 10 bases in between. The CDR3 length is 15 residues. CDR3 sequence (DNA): TGTGCCAGTAGTATAGTGGGGAAGAGCTCCTACGAGCAGTACTTC. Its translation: CASSIVGKSSYEQYF.

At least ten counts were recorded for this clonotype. The CDR3 sequence: CAWSVPSSGNTIYF. CDR3 coding DNA: TGTGCCTGGAGTGTACCGTCCTCTGGAAACACCATATATTTT. This chain joins TRBV30 and TRBJ1-3; unclear D gene. Deletions cut 0 bases from V and 0 bases from J, with 6 bases between. The CDR3 extends over 14 amino acids. CDR1 is GTSNPN and CDR2 is SVGIG in the germline V gene (reference sequence).

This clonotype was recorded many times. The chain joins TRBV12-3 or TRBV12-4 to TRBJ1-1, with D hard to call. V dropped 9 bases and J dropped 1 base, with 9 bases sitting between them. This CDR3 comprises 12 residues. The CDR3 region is CASIGGNTEAFF. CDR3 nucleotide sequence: TGTGCCAGTATAGGCGGGAACACTGAAGCTTTCTTT.

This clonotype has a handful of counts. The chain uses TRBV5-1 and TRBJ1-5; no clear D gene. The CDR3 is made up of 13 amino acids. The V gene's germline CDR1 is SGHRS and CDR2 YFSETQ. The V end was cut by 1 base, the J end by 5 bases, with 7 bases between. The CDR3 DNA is TGCGCCAGCAGCTTGTTACCGGATCAGCCCCAGCATTTT. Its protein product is CASSLLPDQPQHF.

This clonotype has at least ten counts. The CDR3 coding sequence is TGTGCCAGCGTCCCGGGGGGGATGGAGACCCAGTACTTC. Amino acid sequence: CASVPGGMETQYF. The gene calls are TRBV28 and TRBJ2-5; TRBD2 aligns across 8 bases. The ends lost 8 bases at V and 5 bases at J; junction bases unmatched: 7. Germline V gives CDR1 MDHEN, CDR2 SYDVKM. This CDR3 region has 13 residues.

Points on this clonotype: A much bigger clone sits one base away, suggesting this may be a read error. In DNA form, the CDR3 reads TGTGCCAGCAGGATAAGGAGGCCGACCCCCTACGAGCAGTACTTC. It encodes CASRIRRPTPYEQYF. V gene TRBV28 combines with J gene TRBJ2-7, with a tentative D call TRBD2 (5 bases). Looked up from germline, CDR1 is MDHEN and CDR2 is SYDVKM. The CDR3 runs to 15 residues. Trimming cost V 6 bases and J 2 bases, with 17 bases left between them.

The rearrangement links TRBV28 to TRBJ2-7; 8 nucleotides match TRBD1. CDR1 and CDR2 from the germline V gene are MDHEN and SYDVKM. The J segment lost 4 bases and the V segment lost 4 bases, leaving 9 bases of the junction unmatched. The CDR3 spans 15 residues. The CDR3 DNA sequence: TGTGCCAGCAGTTCAGGGGGCGCTAGATTTTACGAGCAGTACTTC. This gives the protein CASSSGGARFYEQYF.

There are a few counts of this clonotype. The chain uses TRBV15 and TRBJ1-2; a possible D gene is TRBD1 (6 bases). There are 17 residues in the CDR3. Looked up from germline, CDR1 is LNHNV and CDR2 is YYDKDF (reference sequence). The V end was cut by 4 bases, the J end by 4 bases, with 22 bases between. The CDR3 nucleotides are TGTGCCACCAGCATGGGGGCGGGGGCGGGCCTTCTCTATGGCTACACCTTC. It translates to CATSMGAGAGLLYGYTF. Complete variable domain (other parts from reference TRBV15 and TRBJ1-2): DAMVIQNPRYQVTQFGKPVTLSCSQTLNHNVMYWYQQKSSQAPKLLFHYYDKDFNNEADTPDNFQSRRPNTSFCFLDIRSPGLGDTAMYLCATSMGAGAGLLYGYTFGSGTRLTVV.

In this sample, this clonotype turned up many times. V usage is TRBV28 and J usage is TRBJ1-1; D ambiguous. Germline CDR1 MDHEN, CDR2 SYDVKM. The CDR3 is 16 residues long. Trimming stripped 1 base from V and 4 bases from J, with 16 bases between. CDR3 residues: CASSLSMGRGFTEAFF. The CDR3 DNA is TGTGCCAGCAGTTTATCCATGGGTCGAGGATTCACTGAAGCTTTCTTT.

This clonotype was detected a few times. The CDR3 DNA is TGCAGTGCTAGAAGGGGGGCCCAGCCCCAGCATTTT. Translating gives CSARRGAQPQHF. This rearrangement joins TRBV20-1 to TRBJ1-5; D perhaps matches TRBD1 (6 bases). The CDR3 loop spans 12 amino acids. Trimming stripped 2 bases from V and 7 bases from J, with 9 bases between. Per germline, CDR1 DFQATT and CDR2 SNEGSKA (reference sequence).

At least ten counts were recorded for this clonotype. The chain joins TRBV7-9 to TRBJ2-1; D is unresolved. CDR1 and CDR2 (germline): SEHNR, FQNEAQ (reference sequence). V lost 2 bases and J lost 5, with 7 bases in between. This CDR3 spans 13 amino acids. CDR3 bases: TGTGCCAGCAGCTTAATCCTAGACAATGAGCAGTTCTTC. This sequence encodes CASSLILDNEQFF.

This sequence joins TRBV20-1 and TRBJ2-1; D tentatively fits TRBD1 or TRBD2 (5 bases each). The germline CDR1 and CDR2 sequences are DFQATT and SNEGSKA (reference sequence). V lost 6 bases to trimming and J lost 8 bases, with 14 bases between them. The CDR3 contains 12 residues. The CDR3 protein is CSAGTRGHEQFF. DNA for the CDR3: TGCAGTGCGGGGACCCGAGGGCATGAGCAGTTCTTC.

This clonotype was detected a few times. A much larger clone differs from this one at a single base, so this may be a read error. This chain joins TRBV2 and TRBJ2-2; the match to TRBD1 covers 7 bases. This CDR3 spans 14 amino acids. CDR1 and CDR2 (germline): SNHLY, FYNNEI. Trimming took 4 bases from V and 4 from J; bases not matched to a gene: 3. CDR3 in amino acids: CASSGRDSTGELFF. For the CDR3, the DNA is TGTGCCAGCAGTGGACGGGACAGCACCGGGGAGCTGTTTTTT. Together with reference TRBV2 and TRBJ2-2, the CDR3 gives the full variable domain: EPEVTQTPSHQVTQMGQEVILRCVPISNHLYFYWYRQILGQKVEFLVSFYNNEISEKSEIFDDQFSVERPDGSNFTLKIRSTKLEDSAMYFCASSGRDSTGELFFGEGSRLTVL.

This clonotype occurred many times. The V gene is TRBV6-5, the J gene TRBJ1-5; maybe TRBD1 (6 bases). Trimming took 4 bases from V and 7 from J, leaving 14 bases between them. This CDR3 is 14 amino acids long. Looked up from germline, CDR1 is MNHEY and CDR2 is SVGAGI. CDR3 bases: TGTGCCAGCAGTTTTTCAGGGGTCCAACAGCCCCAGCATTTT. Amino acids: CASSFSGVQQPQHF.

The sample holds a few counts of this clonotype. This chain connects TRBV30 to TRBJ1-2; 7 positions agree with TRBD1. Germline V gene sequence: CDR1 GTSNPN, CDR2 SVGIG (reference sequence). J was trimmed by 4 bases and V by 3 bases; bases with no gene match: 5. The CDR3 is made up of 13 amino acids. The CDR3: CAWSPGQFYGYTF. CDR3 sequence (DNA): TGTGCCTGGAGCCCGGGACAGTTCTATGGCTACACCTTC.

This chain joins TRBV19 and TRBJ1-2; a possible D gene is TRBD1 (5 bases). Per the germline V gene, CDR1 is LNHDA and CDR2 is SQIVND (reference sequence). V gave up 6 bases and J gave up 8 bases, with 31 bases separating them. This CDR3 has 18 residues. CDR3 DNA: TGTGCCAGTAGATCCAGGGCCAGGAGAACCTTAAATGAACACGGCTACACCTTC. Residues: CASRSRARRTLNEHGYTF.

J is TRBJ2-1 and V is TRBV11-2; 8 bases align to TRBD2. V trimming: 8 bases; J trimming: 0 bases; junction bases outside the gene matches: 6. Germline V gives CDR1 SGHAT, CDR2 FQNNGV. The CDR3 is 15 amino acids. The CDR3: CASDASGHSYNEQFF. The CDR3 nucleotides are TGTGCCAGCGATGCTAGCGGGCACTCCTACAATGAGCAGTTCTTC.

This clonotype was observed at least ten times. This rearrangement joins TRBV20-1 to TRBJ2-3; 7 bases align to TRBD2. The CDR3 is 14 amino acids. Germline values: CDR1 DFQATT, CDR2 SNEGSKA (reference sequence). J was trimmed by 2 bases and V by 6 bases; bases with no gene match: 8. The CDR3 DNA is TGCAGTGCCTTCGGGAGCGGGAACACAGATACGCAGTATTTT. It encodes CSAFGSGNTDTQYF.

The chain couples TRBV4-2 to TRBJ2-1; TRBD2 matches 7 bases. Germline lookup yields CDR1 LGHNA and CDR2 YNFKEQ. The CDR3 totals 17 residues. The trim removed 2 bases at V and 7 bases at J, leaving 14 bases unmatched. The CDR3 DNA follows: TGTGCCAGCAGCCAACTCGAGGGGAGGGATAGCGCGAATGAGCAGTTCTTC. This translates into CASSQLEGRDSANEQFF.

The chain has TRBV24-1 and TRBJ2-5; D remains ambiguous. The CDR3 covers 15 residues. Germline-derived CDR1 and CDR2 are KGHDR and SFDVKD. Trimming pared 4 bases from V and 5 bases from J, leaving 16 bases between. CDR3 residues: CATSDRTAGGETQYF. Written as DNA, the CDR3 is TGTGCCACCAGTGACCGGACGGCCGGTGGGGAGACCCAGTACTTC.

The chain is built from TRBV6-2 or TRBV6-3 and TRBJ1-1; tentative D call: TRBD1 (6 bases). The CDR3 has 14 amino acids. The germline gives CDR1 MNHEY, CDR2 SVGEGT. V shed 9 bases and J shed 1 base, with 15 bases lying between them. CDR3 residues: CASWKGGENTEAFF. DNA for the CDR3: TGTGCCAGTTGGAAGGGGGGTGAGAACACTGAAGCTTTCTTT.

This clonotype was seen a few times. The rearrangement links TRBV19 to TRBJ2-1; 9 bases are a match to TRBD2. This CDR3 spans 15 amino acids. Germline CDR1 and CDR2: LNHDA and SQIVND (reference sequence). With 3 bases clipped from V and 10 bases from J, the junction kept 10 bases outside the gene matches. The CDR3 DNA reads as TGTGCCAGTAGTATTGGGGCGGGAGGGCCTCACGAGCAGTTCTTC. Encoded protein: CASSIGAGGPHEQFF.

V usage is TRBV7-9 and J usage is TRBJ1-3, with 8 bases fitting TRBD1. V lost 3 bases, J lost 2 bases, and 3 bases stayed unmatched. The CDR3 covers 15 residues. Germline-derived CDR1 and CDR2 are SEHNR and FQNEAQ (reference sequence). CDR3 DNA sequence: TGTGCCAGCAGCTTTAAGACAGGGGCTGGAAACACCATATATTTT. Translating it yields CASSFKTGAGNTIYF.

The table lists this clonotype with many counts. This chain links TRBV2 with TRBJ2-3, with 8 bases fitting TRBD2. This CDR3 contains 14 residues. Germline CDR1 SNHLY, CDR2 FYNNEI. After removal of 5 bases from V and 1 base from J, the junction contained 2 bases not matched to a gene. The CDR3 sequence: CASSPGLGTDTQYF. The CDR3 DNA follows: TGTGCCAGCAGTCCGGGACTAGGCACAGATACGCAGTATTTT. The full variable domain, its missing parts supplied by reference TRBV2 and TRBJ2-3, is EPEVTQTPSHQVTQMGQEVILRCVPISNHLYFYWYRQILGQKVEFLVSFYNNEISEKSEIFDDQFSVERPDGSNFTLKIRSTKLEDSAMYFCASSPGLGTDTQYFGPGTRLTVL.